These T cell receptor beta chains were read from a single sample in a study of T cells in Graves' hyperthyroidism and ophthalmopathy. Using its own MiXCR run on the multiplex PCR reads, TCRdb lists one record per CDR3 protein. The data contain 800,000 or so distinct CDR3 sequences, 35% to 40% of them seen just once; the ten biggest clones take up around 10%. Sequencing was carried out using blood. These receptors came from a man in his late teens or twenties with Graves' hyperthyroidism. Each CDR3 is given without its conserved first and last residue. Fields, in order: clone size, V gene, CDR3 length, CDR3 protein. Not all rows give a size; the values are once, few, many and, for expanded clones, a class.

>many|TRBV2|13
ASSEAVTQWQPQH
>few|TRBV4-2|11
ASSYTGSYEQY
>few|TRBV7-3|14
ASSFMLRRSNQPQH
>.|TRBV25-1|14
ASSSTRTGPTYEQY
>many|TRBV29-1|11
SVERVNTGELF
>few|TRBV12-3/TRBV12-4|13
ASSHPFQVGTEAF
>few|TRBV7-2|12
ASSPRQIGNTIY
>.|TRBV7-8|14
ASSLSLVGSNQPRH
>few|TRBV9|15
ASSEDRGYGGANVLT
>.|TRBV7-8|13
ASSLVIPGTDGYT
>many|TRBV7-6|10
ASSPQGSEQY
>.|TRBV5-6|12
ASSLLRGNEKLF
>few|TRBV7-2|13
ASSFYRSNTGELF
>.|TRBV4-2|12
ASSQGTGRPEAF
>many|TRBV7-9|11
ASSPPADYGYT
>.|TRBV2|12
ASRDKTGRETQY
>few|TRBV12-3/TRBV12-4|14
ASSLSRSMTSGELF
>few|TRBV7-9|11
ASSSQAIYEQY
>.|TRBV29-1|10
SARQEGTEAF
>many|TRBV2|13
ASRKDQANTGELF
>.|TRBV20-1|12
SATTGLGWTEAF
>few|TRBV9|12
ASSVELHNSPLH
>.|TRBV4-2|13
ASSQGGFTNEKLF
>.|TRBV9|13
ASSPRQGTMYEQY
>.|TRBV4-1|13
ASSQYGQGHEKLF
>.|TRBV15|16
ATSPGTGRVRGNQPQH
>many|TRBV20-1|11
SAAGGAGQPQH
>.|TRBV25-1|14
ASSEYAGLTGNTIY
>.|TRBV29-1|12
SVGKARAYNEQF
>many|TRBV29-1|7
SVEGTGC
>many|TRBV29-1|12
SVEGGGRIGELF
>.|TRBV25-1|13
ASSAEGVLSSPLH
>.|TRBV7-2|13
ASSLGIGGEETQY
>.|TRBV5-4|13
ASSSDSWATGELF
>.|TRBV6-1|11
ASSERGGYEQY
>many|TRBV13|9
ASSEGNTIY
>.|TRBV10-2|11
ASSEVGKETQY
>.|TRBV29-1|10
SVEEALNGYT
>.|TRBV13|11
AKARGVDTEAF
>.|TRBV7-2|11
ASSPPWEEKLF
>few|TRBV7-2|12
ASSPRGEKYEQY